This TCR beta chain is drawn from a study of blood T cells in healthy people across ages. CDR3 length: 13 residues. The germline CDR1 and CDR2 sequences are MNHEY and SMNVEV (reference sequence). V lost 3 bases and J 7 bases, leaving 12 bases between the germline ends. A second roughly 7 to 11 cycle PCR used barcoded and J-beta primers. In TCRdb, the 5' RACE reads were re-called with MiXCR into one record per CDR3 protein. The data hold about a million distinct CDR3 sequences, with just over 50% observed a single time. Of note for this clonotype: Its target is not known.

Findings and limits, study-wide: Any conclusive comparison of naive versus antigen-experienced cells was prevented by using unsorted PBMCs.

This TCR was sampled from an older woman in good health. Input material: blood. The chain carries TRBV27 and TRBJ1-1, with D possibly being TRBD1 (5 bases). The CDR3 DNA reads as TGTGCCAGCAGTTTTCGGGGCCCCCTTGAAGCTTTCTTT. Amino acids: CASSFRGPLEAFF.